One sample yielded the 25 T cell receptor beta chains listed below, sequenced in a study of shared clonotypes between healthy human individuals. Sequencing was performed with immunoSEQ multiplex PCR; in TCRdb, only in-frame clones are kept and a portion is missing. The data show some 1,400,000 clones, 95% to 97% seen once. Sequencing input: naive CD4+ T cells sorted from blood. Stated subset: CD45RA+ positively selected. Receptors were obtained from a man aged 25 to 40 in good health.

CDR3 sequence (DNA): TGTGCCAGCAGCTTAGATTCGAAGCGACCCGAGCAGTACTTC. It yields the protein CASSLDSKRPEQYF. V gene TRBV11-2 combines with J gene TRBJ2-7, with D hard to call. The CDR3 spans 14 residues. V was clipped by 0 bases and J by 6 bases, with 12 bases between them. The germline V gene has CDR1 SGHAT and CDR2 FQNNGV. Full variable domain (missing parts from reference TRBV11-2 and TRBJ2-7): EAGVAQSPRYKIIEKRQSVAFWCNPISGHATLYWYQQILGQGPKLLIQFQNNGVVDDSQLPKDRFSAERLKGVDSTLKIQPAKLEDSAVYLCASSLDSKRPEQYFGPGTRLTVT.

V and J are TRBV6-1 and TRBJ1-1; D is ambiguous. The CDR3 consists of 12 residues. Germline V gives CDR1 MNHNS, CDR2 SASEGT. V lost 1 base and J lost 4, with 4 bases in between. The CDR3 DNA follows: TGTGCCAGCAGTGAAGGTCGCACTGAAGCTTTCTTT. Amino acids: CASSEGRTEAFF.

V is TRBV29-1 and J is TRBJ2-7, with 10 bases matching TRBD2. V gave up 3 bases and J gave up 5 bases; unmatched junction bases: 10. The CDR3 is 15 residues long. Germline CDR1 and CDR2: SQVTM and ANQGSEA. The CDR3 sequence is CSVDFVTSGFHEQYF. Written as DNA, the CDR3 is TGCAGCGTTGATTTCGTGACTAGCGGGTTCCACGAGCAGTACTTC.

V is TRBV18 and J is TRBJ1-3; D is unclear. This CDR3 has 15 residues. V was pared by 2 bases and J by 0 bases, with 8 bases between. The V gene's germline CDR1 is KGHSH and CDR2 LQKENI. The CDR3 sequence: CASSPLDASGNTIYF. The CDR3 nucleotides are TGTGCCAGCTCACCATTGGACGCCTCTGGAAACACCATATATTTT.

This chain joins TRBV10-1 and TRBJ2-7, with D possibly TRBD1 on 6 matching bases. The germline V and J ends were trimmed by 8 bases and 6 bases, with 14 bases remaining between them. The germline V gene has CDR1 WNHNN and CDR2 SYGVQD (reference sequence). The length of the CDR3 is 12 residues. CDR3 region: CASGRTDGEQYF. The CDR3 DNA sequence: TGCGCCAGCGGTCGGACAGATGGCGAGCAGTACTTC.

The rearrangement uses TRBV28 and TRBJ1-4, with 8 bases that match TRBD1. The CDR3 spans 16 residues. In germline, CDR1 is MDHEN, CDR2 SYDVKM. V shed 8 bases, J shed 4 bases, and the junction held 12 bases outside the gene matches. In DNA, the CDR3 is TGTGCCAGCCTAAACCAGGGGGCAAGCCTTAATGAAAAACTGTTTTTT. Its translation is CASLNQGASLNEKLFF. The full variable domain, its missing parts supplied by reference TRBV28 and TRBJ1-4, is DVKVTQSSRYLVKRTGEKVFLECVQDMDHENMFWYRQDPGLGLRLIYFSYDVKMKEKGDIPEGYSVSREKKERFSLILESASTNQTSMYLCASLNQGASLNEKLFFGSGTQLSVL.

V and J are TRBV11-2 and TRBJ2-7, with 11 bases that match TRBD2. CDR1 and CDR2 (germline): SGHAT, FQNNGV. Trimming cost V 5 bases and J 5 bases; bases outside gene matches: 5. CDR3 length equals 14 residues. The CDR3 sequence is CASSTTSGNNEQYF. The CDR3 bases are TGTGCCAGCAGCACGACTAGCGGGAACAACGAGCAGTACTTC. The full variable domain, rest sourced from reference TRBV11-2 and TRBJ2-7, is EAGVAQSPRYKIIEKRQSVAFWCNPISGHATLYWYQQILGQGPKLLIQFQNNGVVDDSQLPKDRFSAERLKGVDSTLKIQPAKLEDSAVYLCASSTTSGNNEQYFGPGTRLTVT.

The chain is built from TRBV18 and TRBJ2-1; 11 nucleotides line up with TRBD2. The CDR3 contains 21 residues. Germline CDR1 is KGHSH and CDR2 is LQKENI. With 3 bases clipped from V and 4 bases from J, the junction kept 20 bases outside the gene matches. CDR3 protein: CASSPRKNIAGGSRWYNEQFF. The CDR3 nucleotides read TGTGCCAGCTCACCCCGAAAGAACATAGCGGGAGGGAGTAGGTGGTACAATGAGCAGTTCTTC.

This rearrangement joins TRBV9 to TRBJ2-3, with D perhaps assigned TRBD1 or TRBD2 (5 bases each). The CDR3 length is 14 residues. Trimming pared 7 bases from V and 4 bases from J, leaving 16 bases between. CDR1 is SGDLS, CDR2 YYNGEE, per germline. The CDR3 region is CASGRGTVADTQYF. The CDR3 DNA reads as TGTGCCAGCGGTCGAGGGACGGTCGCAGATACGCAGTATTTT.

This chain uses TRBV10-2 with TRBJ2-2; no firm D call. CDR1 is WSHSY and CDR2 is SAAADI in the germline V gene. The CDR3 runs 12 residues. Trimming removed 10 bases at V and 2 bases at J, with 8 bases between. DNA for the CDR3: TGCGCCACCACTTCAAACACCGGGGAGCTGTTTTTT. Translating it yields CATTSNTGELFF.

The genes are TRBV4-3 and TRBJ2-5, with a possible D match to TRBD2 (6 bases). The germline gives CDR1 LGHNA, CDR2 YSLEER. This CDR3 region has 17 residues. V was cut by 1 base and J by 5 bases, with 20 bases left in between. The CDR3 coding sequence is TGCGCCAGCAGCCAAGTCTCGGCCGACACGGGGGTTGAGACCCAGTACTTC. Protein: CASSQVSADTGVETQYF.

The V gene is TRBV10-3, the J gene TRBJ1-5; weak D call: TRBD1 (6 bases). Trimming pared 4 bases from V and 2 bases from J, leaving 9 bases between. The germline V gene has CDR1 ENHRY and CDR2 SYGVKD. This CDR3 is built from 14 residues. The CDR3 DNA follows: TGTGCCATCAGTGGGACAGACGGCAATCAGCCCCAGCATTTT. Its translation is CAISGTDGNQPQHF.

J is TRBJ2-4 and V is TRBV9; no firm D call. V lost 2 bases and J lost 0, with 12 bases in between. Germline CDR1 SGDLS, CDR2 YYNGEE. CDR3 size: 16 residues. The DNA for the CDR3 is TGTGCCAGCAGCGTTAATCCGAATTTAGCCAAAAACATTCAGTACTTC. Protein: CASSVNPNLAKNIQYF.

The chain combines TRBV5-1 with TRBJ2-7, with D unclear. CDR1 and CDR2 (germline): SGHRS, YFSETQ. The CDR3 is 15 residues long. V lost 2 bases and J 2 bases, leaving 14 bases between the germline ends. The DNA of the CDR3 is TGCGCCAGCAGCTTTTTTCGCGGAAGTACCTACGAGCAGTACTTC. Protein: CASSFFRGSTYEQYF.

The chain links TRBV5-6 to TRBJ1-2; D gene uncertain. The ends were cut back, 0 bases at V and 6 bases at J, with 12 bases in the middle. This CDR3 comprises 14 residues. CDR1 is SGHDT and CDR2 is YYEEEE in the germline V gene. The CDR3 DNA is TGTGCCAGCAGCTTGGCCCCCCGGCTGGATGGCTACACCTTC. Translated, it gives CASSLAPRLDGYTF.

V is TRBV5-1 and J is TRBJ2-7; the D call may be TRBD1 or TRBD2 (5 bases each). The CDR3 is 12 amino acids. V lost 4 bases, J lost 7 bases, and 12 bases lay in between. The germline V gene encodes CDR1 SGHRS and CDR2 YFSETQ. The CDR3 DNA sequence: TGCGCCAGCAGCAGGGACGGCCTGGAGCAGTACTTC. This sequence encodes CASSRDGLEQYF.

This rearrangement joins TRBV19 to TRBJ2-2; the D call may be TRBD1 or TRBD2 (5 bases each). Trimming left V 5 bases short and J 0 bases short, with 10 bases between. Germline V gives CDR1 LNHDA, CDR2 SQIVND (reference sequence). The CDR3 is 15 amino acids. CDR3 bases: TGTGCCAGTAGTCTCGGGACGGCGAACACCGGGGAGCTGTTTTTT. It specifies CASSLGTANTGELFF.

The chain has TRBV23-1 and TRBJ2-1; D is perhaps TRBD2 (5 bases). TRBV23-1 is labeled an ORF, and its function is uncertain. V gave up 0 bases and J gave up 5 bases, with 11 bases separating them. This CDR3 region has 15 residues. CDR3 coding DNA: TGCGCCAGCAGTCAATCGGGAAAGACTAACAATGAGCAGTTCTTC. Amino acid sequence: CASSQSGKTNNEQFF.

J is TRBJ2-3 and V is TRBV11-2; the D gene is possibly TRBD2 (7 bases). This CDR3 comprises 19 residues. Trimming removed 5 bases from V and 4 bases from J, with 28 bases in between. Germline CDR1 and CDR2: SGHAT and FQNNGV. DNA for the CDR3: TGTGCCAGCAGCCCTGTTTCGGGGGGCAGGGCACTTGGGGCAGATACGCAGTATTTT. Translating it yields CASSPVSGGRALGADTQYF. The full variable domain, completed using reference TRBV11-2 and TRBJ2-3, is EAGVAQSPRYKIIEKRQSVAFWCNPISGHATLYWYQQILGQGPKLLIQFQNNGVVDDSQLPKDRFSAERLKGVDSTLKIQPAKLEDSAVYLCASSPVSGGRALGADTQYFGPGTRLTVL.

The sample holds one count of this clone. The J gene is TRBJ2-1, the V gene TRBV7-8, with 11 bases matching TRBD2. J was trimmed by 0 bases and V by 5 bases; bases with no gene match: 3. The germline gives CDR1 SGHVS, CDR2 FQNEAQ. The CDR3 spans 16 residues. This CDR3 reads CASSHTSGSSYNEQFF. CDR3 DNA: TGTGCCAGCAGCCATACTAGCGGGAGCTCCTACAATGAGCAGTTCTTC.

The rearrangement joins TRBV10-1 to TRBJ2-7; 7 nucleotides match TRBD2. The CDR3 sequence is 15 residues long. V was pared by 11 bases and J by 3 bases, with 16 bases of the junction left unmatched. Germline V gene sequence: CDR1 WNHNN, CDR2 SYGVQD (reference sequence). Written as DNA, the CDR3 is TGCGCCGGACAAAGGGAGGGTGATACCTACTACGAGCAGTACTTC. Its translation: CAGQREGDTYYEQYF.

This clone was seen once. The chain couples TRBV11-3 to TRBJ2-1; no reliable D call. Trimming shortened V by 5 bases and J by 5 bases, and 16 bases separated the two germline ends. The CDR3 length is 15 residues. Germline V lookup: CDR1 SGHNT, CDR2 YENEEA. In DNA, the CDR3 is TGTGCCAGCAGCCCCTGGGCTAGGGCCCACAATGAGCAGTTCTTC. Its protein product is CASSPWARAHNEQFF.

V gene TRBV2 combines with J gene TRBJ1-1; 9 bases are a match to TRBD1. Germline loops: CDR1 SNHLY, CDR2 FYNNEI. Trimming at V came to 6 bases and at J to 1 base, leaving 6 bases not matched to a gene. The CDR3 is 15 amino acids. Here the CDR3 DNA reads TGTGCCAGCAGACAAGACAGGGGGTGGAACACTGAAGCTTTCTTT. Its protein product is CASRQDRGWNTEAFF.

The genes are TRBV2 and TRBJ2-3; perhaps TRBD1 as D (6 bases). The germline V and J ends were trimmed by 6 bases and 4 bases, with 26 bases remaining between them. This CDR3 comprises 18 residues. Germline V gene lookup returns CDR1 SNHLY and CDR2 FYNNEI. The CDR3 loop reads CASRGFIRGSSRADTQYF. The CDR3 DNA reads as TGTGCCAGCAGAGGGTTCATCAGGGGCTCTAGTCGCGCAGATACGCAGTATTTT.

Concerning this clone itself: The sample has other DNA sequences that encode this CDR3 too. The chain carries TRBV7-9 and TRBJ1-1, with D perhaps matching TRBD1 (5 bases). In germline, CDR1 is SEHNR, CDR2 FQNEAQ (reference sequence). With 2 bases removed from V and 3 bases from J, the gap between germline ends came to 7 bases. This CDR3 is 13 amino acids long. CDR3 coding DNA: TGTGCCAGCAGCTTATCGACAGACACTGAAGCTTTCTTT. Translating gives CASSLSTDTEAFF.